Each of the 25 T cell receptor beta chains below was sequenced from the same sample in a study of blood T cell repertoires in COVID-19. Data came from immunoSEQ multiplex PCR; TCRdb stores just in-frame clones and leaves some out. The sample has 140,000 to 150,000 clones, 84% seen once. The material sequenced was peripheral blood. These receptors were obtained from a human donor in a cohort sampled during active COVID-19.

The rearrangement joins TRBV27 to TRBJ1-1, with 9 bases fitting TRBD1. J lost 4 bases, V lost 5 bases, and 2 bases had no gene match. Germline CDR1 is MNHEY and CDR2 is SMNVEV (reference sequence). The CDR3 is made up of 13 amino acids. In nucleotides, the CDR3 is TGTGCCAGCAGTCAGGACAGGGGCACTGAAGCTTTCTTT. It specifies CASSQDRGTEAFF.

The chain recombines TRBV5-8 with TRBJ2-2; TRBD1 might be the D (6 bases). The CDR3 is made up of 14 amino acids. CDR1 is SGHTS and CDR2 is YDEGEE in the germline V gene. V was trimmed by 6 bases and J by 5 bases, leaving 14 bases between them. Here the CDR3 reads CASTNKGVTGELFF. CDR3 DNA: TGTGCCAGCACTAACAAGGGGGTAACCGGGGAGCTGTTTTTT.

The chain is built from TRBV18 and TRBJ2-7; possibly TRBD2 for D (5 bases). V was pared by 3 bases and J by 3 bases, with 6 bases between. CDR3 length: 12 amino acids. Looked up from germline, CDR1 is KGHSH and CDR2 is LQKENI. The CDR3 loop reads CASSPGLYEQYF. In DNA, the CDR3 is TGTGCCAGCTCACCTGGACTCTACGAGCAGTACTTC. Supplemented by reference TRBV18 and TRBJ2-7, the full variable domain reads NAGVMQNPRHLVRRRGQEARLRCSPMKGHSHVYWYRQLPEEGLKFMVYLQKENIIDESGMPKERFSAEFPKEGPSILRIQQVVRGDSAAYFCASSPGLYEQYFGPGTRLTVT.

V usage is TRBV25-1 and J usage is TRBJ2-1, with 7 positions matching TRBD2. J was trimmed by 8 bases and V by 5 bases; bases with no gene match: 6. From germline, CDR1 is MGHDK and CDR2 SYGVNS. CDR3 length: 13 residues. The CDR3 is CASSRTSTDEQFF. The CDR3 bases are TGTGCCAGCAGTAGGACTAGTACCGATGAGCAGTTCTTC.

CDR3 sequence: CASSPLPSGLDEQFF. The CDR3 DNA sequence: TGTGCCAGCAGCCCTCTTCCTAGCGGGTTGGATGAGCAGTTCTTC. This chain connects TRBV11-2 to TRBJ2-1; 8 bases are shared with TRBD2. Trimming removed 5 bases from V and 8 bases from J; junction bases left unmatched: 11. Germline V gives CDR1 SGHAT, CDR2 FQNNGV. The CDR3 extends over 15 amino acids.

The chain has TRBV19 and TRBJ1-5, with a tentative D call TRBD1 (5 bases). Deletions cut 11 bases from V and 4 bases from J, with 15 bases between. Germline CDR1 and CDR2: LNHDA and SQIVND (reference sequence). This CDR3 spans 13 amino acids. CDR3 protein: CASRGGVNQPQHF. The CDR3 DNA sequence: TGTGCCTCCCGGGGGGGGGTGAATCAGCCCCAGCATTTT.

V gene TRBV19 combines with J gene TRBJ1-2, with no clear D. Trimming removed 5 bases from V and 7 bases from J, with 14 bases in between. The CDR3 runs 13 residues. The germline CDR1 and CDR2 sequences are LNHDA and SQIVND (reference sequence). The DNA for the CDR3 is TGTGCCAGTAGTTCCGAGCTGACGGGTGGCTACACCTTC. Translation gives CASSSELTGGYTF. The whole variable domain, filled in from reference TRBV19 and TRBJ1-2, reads DGGITQSPKYLFRKEGQNVTLSCEQNLNHDAMYWYRQDPGQGLRLIYYSQIVNDFQKGDIAEGYSVSREKKESFPLTVTSAQKNPTAFYLCASSSELTGGYTFGSGTRLTVV.

This clone was seen a handful of times. The V gene is TRBV10-3, the J gene TRBJ1-2; D possibly corresponds to TRBD1 (6 bases). This CDR3 has 13 residues. Germline CDR1 reads ENHRY; CDR2 reads SYGVKD. The V end was cut by 6 bases, the J end by 0 bases, with 8 bases between. The CDR3 region is CAIRDSPNYGYTF. DNA of the CDR3: TGTGCCATCAGGGACAGCCCTAACTATGGCTACACCTTC.

The chain couples TRBV19 to TRBJ2-2, with D perhaps matching TRBD2 (5 bases). Germline CDR1 is LNHDA and CDR2 is SQIVND (reference sequence). Trimming removed 3 bases at V and 7 bases at J, with 15 bases between. This CDR3 spans 15 amino acids. CDR3 residues: CASSMKRIGGGELFF. Here the CDR3 DNA reads TGTGCCAGTAGTATGAAACGGATCGGAGGCGGGGAGCTGTTTTTT.

The chain is built from TRBV4-2 and TRBJ2-2, with 8 positions matching TRBD2. CDR3 length: 16 residues. V was clipped by 0 bases and J by 8 bases; unmatched bases: 8. Germline assignment: CDR1 LGHNA and CDR2 YNFKEQ. In nucleotides, the CDR3 is TGTGCCAGCAGCCAAGATCACGGGGGGGCCGCGGGGGAGCTGTTTTTT. This gives the protein CASSQDHGGAAGELFF.

The chain recombines TRBV14 with TRBJ2-3, with D possibly being TRBD2 (6 bases). V lost 0 bases and J 3 bases, leaving 13 bases between the germline ends. CDR1 and CDR2 (germline): SGHDN, FVKESK. The CDR3 runs to 16 residues. CDR3 sequence: CASSQDGGRGTDTQYF. The CDR3, as DNA: TGTGCCAGCAGCCAAGATGGGGGGAGAGGGACAGATACGCAGTATTTT. The variable domain in full, completed from reference TRBV14 and TRBJ2-3, reads EAGVTQFPSHSVIEKGQTVTLRCDPISGHDNLYWYRRVMGKEIKFLLHFVKESKQDESGMPNNRFLAERTGGTYSTLKVQPAELEDSGVYFCASSQDGGRGTDTQYFGPGTRLTVL.

This rearrangement joins TRBV14 to TRBJ2-5; maybe TRBD2 (6 bases). V lost 5 bases to trimming and J lost 2 bases, with 15 bases between them. This CDR3 is built from 15 residues. The germline gives CDR1 SGHDN, CDR2 FVKESK. The chain's CDR3 is CASSSVRGVQETQYF. The CDR3 DNA follows: TGTGCCAGCAGCTCCGTGCGGGGAGTTCAAGAGACCCAGTACTTC.

The V gene is TRBV27, the J gene TRBJ2-2; TRBD2 aligns across 9 bases. The CDR3 has 18 residues. Germline trimming cut 6 bases from V and 3 bases from J; bases unmatched to any gene: 14. The germline CDR1 and CDR2 sequences are MNHEY and SMNVEV (reference sequence). CDR3 sequence (DNA): TGTGCCAGCAGCCTAGGGGCGAGGACTAGCGCTTACACCGGGGAGCTGTTTTTT. It translates to CASSLGARTSAYTGELFF.

The chain recombines TRBV19 with TRBJ2-1; D ambiguous. CDR1 is LNHDA and CDR2 is SQIVND in the germline V gene (reference sequence). CDR3 size: 17 residues. Trimming took 5 bases from V and 5 from J, leaving 22 bases between them. CDR3 nucleotide sequence: TGTGCCAGTAGTCCCTGGCAGAAGACATTACTGAACAATGAGCAGTTCTTC. As protein: CASSPWQKTLLNNEQFF.

The CDR3 DNA is TGTGCCAGCAGCCAAGCGGTCTCCACAGATACGCAGTATTTT. It specifies CASSQAVSTDTQYF. The chain carries TRBV4-2 and TRBJ2-3; D is undetermined. The CDR3 length is 14 residues. V lost 1 base to trimming and J lost 2 bases, with 7 bases between them. Germline assignment: CDR1 LGHNA and CDR2 YNFKEQ.

The J gene is TRBJ1-4, the V gene TRBV15; possibly TRBD1 for D (5 bases). This CDR3 comprises 14 residues. Trimming cost V 6 bases and J 2 bases, with 10 bases left between them. Germline loops: CDR1 LNHNV, CDR2 YYDKDF (reference sequence). CDR3 nucleotide sequence: TGTGCCACCAGTTACGGGGGGACTAATGAAAAACTGTTTTTT. This translates into CATSYGGTNEKLFF.

CDR3 DNA: TGTGCCAGCAGCCTGACAGTCGGAAACACCATATATTTT. It specifies CASSLTVGNTIYF. The gene calls are TRBV7-6 and TRBJ1-3, with D perhaps matching TRBD1 (5 bases). The CDR3 runs 13 residues. Germline CDR1 SGHVS, CDR2 FNYEAQ. Deletions cut 5 bases from V and 4 bases from J, with 9 bases between.

CDR3 sequence reads: CASSFYPGQGSGELFF. DNA of the CDR3: TGCGCCAGCAGCTTTTACCCGGGACAGGGGTCCGGGGAGCTGTTTTTT. The chain is built from TRBV5-1 and TRBJ2-2, with 10 bases fitting TRBD1. V lost 2 bases to trimming and J lost 6 bases; unmatched junction nucleotides: 7. CDR1 and CDR2 from the germline V gene are SGHRS and YFSETQ. The CDR3 contains 16 residues.

This chain uses TRBV7-2 with TRBJ1-1, with D possibly TRBD1 on 6 matching bases. The length of the CDR3 is 13 residues. Deletions cut 7 bases from V and 1 base from J, with 10 bases between. The germline CDR1 and CDR2 sequences are SGHTA and FQGNSA. Here the CDR3 reads CASNRQENTEAFF. The DNA of the CDR3 is TGTGCCAGCAACAGACAGGAGAACACTGAAGCTTTCTTT.

CDR3 sequence reads: CASRPDRARAEAFF. CDR3 bases: TGTGCCAGCAGACCCGACAGGGCTCGGGCTGAAGCTTTCTTT. This chain joins TRBV2 and TRBJ1-1, with TRBD1 identical over 7 bases. Germline V gene lookup returns CDR1 SNHLY and CDR2 FYNNEI. V gave up 6 bases and J gave up 6 bases; unmatched junction bases: 10. The CDR3 is made up of 14 amino acids. Together with reference TRBV2 and TRBJ1-1, the CDR3 gives the full variable domain: EPEVTQTPSHQVTQMGQEVILRCVPISNHLYFYWYRQILGQKVEFLVSFYNNEISEKSEIFDDQFSVERPDGSNFTLKIRSTKLEDSAMYFCASRPDRARAEAFFGQGTRLTVV.

This chain uses TRBV18 with TRBJ1-5; D is undetermined. CDR3 length: 13 amino acids. The germline V gene has CDR1 KGHSH and CDR2 LQKENI. The ends were cut back, 5 bases at V and 3 bases at J, with 8 bases in the middle. CDR3 nucleotides: TGTGCCAGCTCATCGACATTCAATCAGCCCCAGCATTTT. Protein: CASSSTFNQPQHF. The full variable domain, its missing parts supplied by reference TRBV18 and TRBJ1-5, is NAGVMQNPRHLVRRRGQEARLRCSPMKGHSHVYWYRQLPEEGLKFMVYLQKENIIDESGMPKERFSAEFPKEGPSILRIQQVVRGDSAAYFCASSSTFNQPQHFGDGTRLSIL.

The chain joins TRBV7-2 to TRBJ2-3, with 8 bases aligning to TRBD1. The length of the CDR3 is 18 residues. From germline, CDR1 is SGHTA and CDR2 FQGNSA. V lost 8 bases to trimming and J lost 1 base; unmatched junction nucleotides: 17. CDR3 coding DNA: TGTGCCAGCCAGGGGGCTTCTTATCCCCCCTCGGGCACAGATACGCAGTATTTT. Its protein product is CASQGASYPPSGTDTQYF.

The chain carries TRBV27 and TRBJ1-2; D is uncertain. This CDR3 spans 14 amino acids. Looked up from germline, CDR1 is MNHEY and CDR2 is SMNVEV (reference sequence). Trimming left V 5 bases short and J 5 bases short, with 15 bases between. This chain's CDR3 is CASSRAGLEYGYTF. For the CDR3, the DNA is TGTGCCAGCAGTCGCGCTGGTCTCGAGTATGGCTACACCTTC.

This chain links TRBV5-6 with TRBJ1-2; D ambiguous. Germline V gene data show CDR1 as SGHDT and CDR2 as YYEEEE. The CDR3 is 11 residues long. Deletions cut 6 bases from V and 6 bases from J, with 9 bases between. The CDR3 DNA reads TGTGCCAGCAAAAACGGGGATGGCTACACCTTC. This translates into CASKNGDGYTF.

The table lists this clone with a few counts. V gene TRBV29-1 combines with J gene TRBJ1-4; possible D gene TRBD1, 6 bases. Germline CDR1 SQVTM, CDR2 ANQGSEA. This CDR3 contains 13 residues. Trimming took 6 bases from V and 7 from J, leaving 15 bases between them. Here the CDR3 DNA reads TGCAGCGTCAAGGACAGCGGTGGTGAAAAACTGTTTTTT. It encodes CSVKDSGGEKLFF.